This T cell receptor (beta chain) was sequenced for a study of blood T cell repertoires in COVID-19. Background on the study: Samples of COVID-19 (acute and convalescent) were obtained from the United States, Italy and Spain. T cells, B-cell-depleted T cells, or PBMCs provided the cDNA or gDNA that served as material.

The V segment lost 0 bases and the J segment 4 bases; nucleotides outside the gene matches: 2. In germline, CDR1 is SGHVS, CDR2 FQNEAQ. The CDR3 spans 15 residues. Per the study methods: Using reference gene primer amplification, nucleated cell counts were estimated. TCRdb's copy holds only in-frame clones and misses some; the assay was immunoSEQ multiplex PCR. D and trimming come from the DNA, and the V and J calls and clone size come from that table. Among 250,000 to 300,000 clones listed, approximately 90% were seen once. The sequence came from a man between 18 and 35 years old with active or convalescent COVID-19. What was sequenced was peripheral blood. V gene TRBV7-8 combines with J gene TRBJ2-1; 8 nucleotides align to TRBD2. Here the CDR3 DNA reads TGTGCCAGCAGCTTAGCTAGCGGGAATTACAATGAGCAGTTCTTC. Protein: CASSLASGNYNEQFF.